The 17 T cell receptor beta chains reported below all come from one sample, sequenced in a study of control samples from healthy donors and cancer patients. Measured with immunoSEQ multiplex PCR; TCRdb has only the in-frame clones, and not every one. Of about 140,000 clones listed, 70% to 90% are singletons. Sequences were obtained from blood. The receptor source for this set is a man aged 18-30 years in good health.

This clone was detected only a few times. CDR3 loop: CASSLDRAGTQYF. Here the CDR3 DNA reads TGTGCCAGCAGCTTAGATCGGGCGGGGACCCAGTACTTC. The chain uses TRBV11-3 and TRBJ2-5; perhaps TRBD2 as D (5 bases). This CDR3 spans 13 amino acids. Germline-derived CDR1 and CDR2 are SGHNT and YENEEA. V gave up 0 bases and J gave up 7 bases, with 9 bases separating them.

The chain employs TRBV11-2 and TRBJ2-7; maybe TRBD2 (6 bases). The CDR3 covers 14 residues. Trimming took off 5 bases at V and 2 bases at J, with 13 bases between the two ends. Germline assignment: CDR1 SGHAT and CDR2 FQNNGV. The CDR3 nucleotides are TGTGCCAGCAGCCCACACGGGACTCCCTACGAGCAGTACTTC. Translating gives CASSPHGTPYEQYF.

The chain couples TRBV5-1 to TRBJ2-1, with D perhaps TRBD2 (5 bases). The CDR3 length is 14 residues. Germline V gene sequence: CDR1 SGHRS, CDR2 YFSETQ. Trimming stripped 0 bases from V and 5 bases from J, with 9 bases between. Here the CDR3 DNA reads TGCGCCAGCAGCTTGGATCAGAGGGACAATGAGCAGTTCTTC. Protein product: CASSLDQRDNEQFF.

Only one count was recorded for this clone. V usage is TRBV30 and J usage is TRBJ2-1, with no clear D. This CDR3 comprises 13 residues. CDR1 is GTSNPN, CDR2 SVGIG, per germline (reference sequence). The germline V and J ends were trimmed by 0 bases and 4 bases, with 7 bases remaining between them. The CDR3 DNA is TGTGCCTGGAGTGTACAACAGTACAATGAGCAGTTCTTC. This gives the protein CAWSVQQYNEQFF.

The chain combines TRBV6-5 with TRBJ2-4; D assignment may be TRBD1 or TRBD2 (5 bases each). The length of the CDR3 is 13 residues. V gave up 6 bases and J gave up 11 bases, with 17 bases separating them. CDR1 and CDR2 from the germline V gene are MNHEY and SVGAGI. The CDR3 sequence is CASSPSRDAFQYF. The CDR3 DNA follows: TGTGCCAGCAGCCCATCCCGGGACGCTTTTCAGTACTTC.

The J gene is TRBJ2-7, the V gene TRBV9; either TRBD1 or TRBD2 may fit D (5 bases each). V lost 0 bases, J lost 0 bases, and 16 bases lay in between. The CDR3 is 17 residues long. From germline, CDR1 is SGDLS and CDR2 YYNGEE. The DNA of the CDR3 is TGTGCCAGCAGCGTAGACGGGACCGAGTACAGCTCCTACGAGCAGTACTTC. It encodes CASSVDGTEYSSYEQYF.

This clone was detected once. This chain connects TRBV6-6 to TRBJ2-1, with 8 bases lining up with TRBD1. J gave up 2 bases and V 8 bases, and 5 bases lay outside the gene matches. This CDR3 has 14 amino acids. Germline V lookup: CDR1 MNHNY, CDR2 SVGAGI (reference sequence). This CDR3 reads CASAGQGTYNEQFF. In nucleotides, the CDR3 is TGTGCCAGCGCCGGACAGGGAACCTACAATGAGCAGTTCTTC.

This clone was counted a single time. The rearrangement links TRBV7-9 to TRBJ2-7, with D perhaps TRBD2 (6 bases). V lost 2 bases to trimming and J lost 4 bases, with 18 bases between them. Germline lookup yields CDR1 SEHNR and CDR2 FQNEAQ (reference sequence). The CDR3 extends over 16 amino acids. CDR3 sequence (DNA): TGTGCCAGCAGCTTATGGGGGGAAGCGGCGGGTTACGAGCAGTACTTC. Protein product: CASSLWGEAAGYEQYF.

The chain combines TRBV9 with TRBJ2-7; TRBD2 agrees at 8 bases. Germline loops: CDR1 SGDLS, CDR2 YYNGEE. Trimming removed 2 bases from V and 5 bases from J; junction bases left unmatched: 3. The CDR3 is 13 amino acids. DNA of the CDR3: TGTGCCAGCAGCGTGACTAGCGCCAACGAGCAGTACTTC. It specifies CASSVTSANEQYF.

The gene calls are TRBV12-3 or TRBV12-4 and TRBJ2-6, with D uncertain. V lost 6 bases to trimming and J lost 4 bases, with 7 bases between them. The CDR3 runs 13 residues. The CDR3 DNA is TGTGCCAGCAGCCCCACGGGGGCCAACGTCCTGACTTTC. It is translated as CASSPTGANVLTF.

The chain combines TRBV3-1 (or the pseudogene TRBV3-2) with TRBJ2-3; 12 bases match TRBD2. The length of the CDR3 is 17 residues. The germline gives CDR1 LGHDT, CDR2 YNNKEL (reference sequence). Trimming took 0 bases from V and 3 from J; bases not matched to a gene: 4. The CDR3 loop is CASSQDASGGATDTQYF. Here the CDR3 DNA reads TGTGCCAGCAGCCAAGATGCTAGCGGGGGGGCGACAGATACGCAGTATTTT.

CDR3 nucleotides: TGTGCCAGCAGCTTAGCTAGGCCGGCTACAGATACGCAGTATTTT. It specifies CASSLARPATDTQYF. The chain has TRBV7-2 and TRBJ2-3; the D is unclear. Per germline, CDR1 SGHTA and CDR2 FQGNSA. The CDR3 loop spans 15 amino acids. V was shortened by 0 bases and J by 3 bases, with 10 bases between the two germline ends.

The CDR3 DNA is TGTGCCAGCAGCGTAGCGGGGGGAGAGACCCAGTACTTC. Translated, it gives CASSVAGGETQYF. The gene calls are TRBV7-3 and TRBJ2-5; 10 bases line up with TRBD2. CDR3 length: 13 residues. CDR1 is SGHTA, CDR2 FQGTGA, per germline. The V gene end was trimmed by 5 bases and the J gene end by 4 bases; junction bases not matched to a gene: 1.

The rearrangement uses TRBV6-2 or TRBV6-3 and TRBJ2-2; the match to TRBD2 covers 15 bases. The CDR3 sequence is 18 residues long. Looked up from germline, CDR1 is MNHEY and CDR2 is SVGEGT. With 5 bases clipped from V and 7 bases from J, the junction kept 11 bases outside the gene matches. CDR3 bases: TGTGCCAGCAGTCTTTCCGGACTAGCGGGGGGGCCGGACGGGGAGCTGTTTTTT. This gives the protein CASSLSGLAGGPDGELFF.

The chain has TRBV4-2 and TRBJ2-7, with 7 bases that match TRBD1. This CDR3 region has 15 residues. V lost 1 base and J lost 4; bases outside the gene matches: 7. Germline loops: CDR1 LGHNA, CDR2 YNFKEQ. CDR3 region: CASSQAPKQGYEQYF. DNA of the CDR3: TGTGCCAGCAGCCAAGCCCCCAAACAGGGGTACGAGCAGTACTTC.

The V and J genes are TRBV6-5 and TRBJ1-1, with 8 bases that match TRBD1. This CDR3 has 16 amino acids. The germline gives CDR1 MNHEY, CDR2 SVGAGI. J gave up 3 bases and V 3 bases, and 9 bases lay outside the gene matches. The CDR3 DNA reads as TGTGCCAGCAGTTATCAGGCAGGGGGCGCCGACACTGAAGCTTTCTTT. It codes for CASSYQAGGADTEAFF.

The chain is built from TRBV28 and TRBJ2-7; 7 nucleotides agree with TRBD1. Unmatched junction bases numbered 17, after V lost 6 bases and J lost 6 bases. CDR1 is MDHEN and CDR2 is SYDVKM in the germline V gene. The CDR3 consists of 16 residues. This chain's CDR3 is CASRLQGGQGVFEQYF. CDR3 DNA: TGTGCCAGCAGATTACAAGGCGGGCAGGGGGTCTTCGAGCAGTACTTC.